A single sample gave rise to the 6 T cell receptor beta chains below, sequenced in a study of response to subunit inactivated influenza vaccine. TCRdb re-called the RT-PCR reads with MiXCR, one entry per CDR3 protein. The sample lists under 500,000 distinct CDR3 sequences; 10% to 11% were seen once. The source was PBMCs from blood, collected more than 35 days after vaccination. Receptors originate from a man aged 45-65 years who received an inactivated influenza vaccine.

The CDR3 DNA is TGTGCCAGCAGTCCCCGGGACATTTCCGGCTACGAGCAGTACTTC. Translation gives CASSPRDISGYEQYF. This chain links TRBV28 with TRBJ2-7; D may be TRBD1 (6 bases). Trimming left V 5 bases short and J 3 bases short, with 17 bases between. CDR3 length: 15 residues. Germline values: CDR1 MDHEN, CDR2 SYDVKM.

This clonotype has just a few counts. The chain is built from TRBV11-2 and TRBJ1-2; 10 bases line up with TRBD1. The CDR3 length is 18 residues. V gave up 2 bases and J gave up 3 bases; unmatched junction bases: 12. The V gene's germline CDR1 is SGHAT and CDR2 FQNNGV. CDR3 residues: CASSLYPTGGMGYYGYTF. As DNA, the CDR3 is TGTGCCAGCAGCTTATACCCGACAGGGGGCATGGGGTACTATGGCTACACCTTC.

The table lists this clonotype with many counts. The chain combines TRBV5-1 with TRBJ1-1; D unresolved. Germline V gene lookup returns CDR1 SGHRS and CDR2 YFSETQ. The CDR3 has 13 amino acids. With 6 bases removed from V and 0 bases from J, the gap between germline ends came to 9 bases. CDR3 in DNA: TGCGCCAGCACCTCGGACTTGAACACTGAAGCTTTCTTT. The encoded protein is CASTSDLNTEAFF.

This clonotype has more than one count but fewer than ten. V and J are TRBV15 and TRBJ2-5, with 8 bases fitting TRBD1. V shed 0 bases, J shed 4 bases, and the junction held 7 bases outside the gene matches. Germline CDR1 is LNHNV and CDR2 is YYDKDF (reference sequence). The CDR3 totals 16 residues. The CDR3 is CATSRDWEQGGETQYF. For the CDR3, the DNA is TGTGCCACCAGCAGAGATTGGGAACAGGGGGGAGAGACCCAGTACTTC.

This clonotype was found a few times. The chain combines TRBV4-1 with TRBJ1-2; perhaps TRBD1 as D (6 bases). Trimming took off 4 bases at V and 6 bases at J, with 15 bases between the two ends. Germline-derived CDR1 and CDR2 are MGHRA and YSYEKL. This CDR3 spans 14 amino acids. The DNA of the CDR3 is TGCGCCAGCAGCCGTTTGCAGGGGTCTCATGGCTACACCTTC. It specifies CASSRLQGSHGYTF.

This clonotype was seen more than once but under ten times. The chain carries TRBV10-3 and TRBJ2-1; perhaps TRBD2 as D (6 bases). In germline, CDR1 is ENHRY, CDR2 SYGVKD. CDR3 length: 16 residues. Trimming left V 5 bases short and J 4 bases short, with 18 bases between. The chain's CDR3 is CAISPFLANPYNEQFF. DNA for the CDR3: TGTGCCATCAGTCCTTTTCTAGCGAACCCTTACAATGAGCAGTTCTTC.